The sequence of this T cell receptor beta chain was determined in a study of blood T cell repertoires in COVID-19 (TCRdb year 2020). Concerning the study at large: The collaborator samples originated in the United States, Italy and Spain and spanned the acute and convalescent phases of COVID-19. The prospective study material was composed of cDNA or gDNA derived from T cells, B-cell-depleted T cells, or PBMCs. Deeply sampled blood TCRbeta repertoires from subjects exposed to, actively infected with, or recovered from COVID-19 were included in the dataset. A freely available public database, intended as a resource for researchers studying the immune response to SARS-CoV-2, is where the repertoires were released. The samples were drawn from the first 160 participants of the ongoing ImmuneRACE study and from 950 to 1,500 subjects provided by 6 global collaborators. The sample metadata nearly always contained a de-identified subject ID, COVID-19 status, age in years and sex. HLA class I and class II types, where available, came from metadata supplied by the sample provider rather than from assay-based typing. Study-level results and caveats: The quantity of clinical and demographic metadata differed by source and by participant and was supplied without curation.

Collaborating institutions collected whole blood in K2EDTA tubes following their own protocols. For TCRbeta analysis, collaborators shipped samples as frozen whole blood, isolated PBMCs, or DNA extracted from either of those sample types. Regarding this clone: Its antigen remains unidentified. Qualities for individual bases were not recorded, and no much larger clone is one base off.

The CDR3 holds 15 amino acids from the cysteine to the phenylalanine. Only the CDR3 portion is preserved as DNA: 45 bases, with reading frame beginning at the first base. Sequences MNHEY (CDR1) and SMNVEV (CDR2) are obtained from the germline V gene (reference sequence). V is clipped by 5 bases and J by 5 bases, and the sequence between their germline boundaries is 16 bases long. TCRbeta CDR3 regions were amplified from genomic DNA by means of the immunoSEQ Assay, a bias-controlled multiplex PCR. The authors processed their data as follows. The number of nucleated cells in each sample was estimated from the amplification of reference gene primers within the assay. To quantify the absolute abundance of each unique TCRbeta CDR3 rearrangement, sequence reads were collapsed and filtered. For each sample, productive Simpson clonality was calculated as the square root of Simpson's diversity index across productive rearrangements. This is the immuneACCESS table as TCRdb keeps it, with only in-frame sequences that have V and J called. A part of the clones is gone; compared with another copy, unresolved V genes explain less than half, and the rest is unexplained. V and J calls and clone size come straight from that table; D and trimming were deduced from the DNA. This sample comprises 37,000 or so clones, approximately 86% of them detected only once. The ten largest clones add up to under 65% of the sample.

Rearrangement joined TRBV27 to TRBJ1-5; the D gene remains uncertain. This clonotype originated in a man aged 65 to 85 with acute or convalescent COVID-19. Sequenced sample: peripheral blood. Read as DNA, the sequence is TGTGCCAGCAGTCCCCGGACTGATCCTCATCAGCCCCAGCATTTT. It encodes CASSPRTDPHQPQHF.